These T cell receptor beta chains were read from a single sample in a study of cytomegalovirus exposure and HLA in healthy donors. Sequencing used immunoSEQ multiplex PCR; TCRdb keeps in-frame clones, though not all of them. This sample has 120,000 to 150,000 clones; 75% to 80% occur once, and the top ten carry 4.9%. The sample taken for sequencing was PBMCs. Receptor source: a woman aged 45-65 years in good health and CMV-seronegative. The CDR3 runs from the conserved cysteine through the conserved F or W.

J gene: TRBJ1-2
V gene: TRBV19
CDR3 protein: CASRSSGATYGYTF

J gene: TRBJ2-3
V gene: TRBV30
CDR3 protein: CAWSGSGRTDTQYF

J gene: TRBJ2-3
V gene: TRBV7-9
CDR3 protein: CASSLYRGQGDTQYF

J gene: TRBJ1-1
V gene: TRBV6-1
CDR3 protein: CASFTGYTEAFF

J gene: TRBJ1-1
V gene: TRBV6-1
CDR3 protein: CASTLTTGATEAFF

J gene: TRBJ2-7
V gene: TRBV6-5
CDR3 protein: CASSYSGDSEQYF

J gene: TRBJ1-2
V gene: TRBV5-1
CDR3 protein: CASSPGTPVYGYTF

J gene: TRBJ2-1
V gene: TRBV5-1
CDR3 protein: CASSVEGARYNEQFF

J gene: TRBJ1-5
V gene: TRBV7-8
CDR3 protein: CASSLARATLQPQHF

J gene: TRBJ1-2
V gene: TRBV11-2
CDR3 protein: CASSSQTGYGYTF

J gene: TRBJ2-1
V gene: TRBV19
CDR3 protein: CASSILGSGGPGNEQFF

J gene: TRBJ2-3
V gene: TRBV30
CDR3 protein: CAWSVKRVWDTQYF

J gene: TRBJ1-6
V gene: TRBV6-1
CDR3 protein: CASSETPGALHF

J gene: TRBJ1-4
V gene: TRBV5-1
CDR3 protein: CASSLDSTGEKLFF

J gene: TRBJ2-7
V gene: TRBV11-2
CDR3 protein: CASSYEGGLSQSPYEQYF

J gene: TRBJ2-7
V gene: TRBV7-2
CDR3 protein: CASSLGSLGAYEQYF

J gene: TRBJ2-3
V gene: TRBV4-1
CDR3 protein: CASSQDPTTDTQYF

J gene: TRBJ2-5
V gene: TRBV5-1
CDR3 protein: CASSSGGGEETQYF

J gene: TRBJ1-5
V gene: TRBV2
CDR3 protein: CASRGKRQRNSNQPQHF

J gene: TRBJ1-1
V gene: TRBV7-9
CDR3 protein: CSSSSHLTEAFF

J gene: TRBJ2-2
V gene: TRBV6-4
CDR3 protein: CASSGQPTGELFF

J gene: TRBJ2-1
V gene: TRBV29-1
CDR3 protein: CSVAGLDEQFF

J gene: TRBJ2-2
V gene: TRBV7-9
CDR3 protein: CASSLAREPGELFF

J gene: TRBJ2-2
V gene: TRBV6-1
CDR3 protein: CASSEWTLGTSGGARVGGELFF

J gene: TRBJ1-6
V gene: TRBV30
CDR3 protein: CAWRAGPGSPLHF

J gene: TRBJ2-1
V gene: TRBV6-1
CDR3 protein: CASSEWGRSYNEQFF

J gene: TRBJ1-2
V gene: TRBV5-4
CDR3 protein: CASSLRGTGYGYTF

J gene: TRBJ1-4
V gene: TRBV28
CDR3 protein: CASSIRVWVSNEKLFF

J gene: TRBJ1-1
V gene: TRBV18
CDR3 protein: CASSPPTGGNTEAFF

J gene: TRBJ1-4
V gene: TRBV5-1
CDR3 protein: CASSADRAREKLFF

J gene: TRBJ2-2
V gene: TRBV9
CDR3 protein: CASSVGLQGLAGELFF

J gene: TRBJ2-1
V gene: TRBV4-3
CDR3 protein: CASSQDRAGEGYNEQFF

J gene: TRBJ1-2
V gene: TRBV19
CDR3 protein: CASSIRDSGYTF

J gene: TRBJ2-1
V gene: TRBV15
CDR3 protein: CATSRVPSGGSHRGQFF